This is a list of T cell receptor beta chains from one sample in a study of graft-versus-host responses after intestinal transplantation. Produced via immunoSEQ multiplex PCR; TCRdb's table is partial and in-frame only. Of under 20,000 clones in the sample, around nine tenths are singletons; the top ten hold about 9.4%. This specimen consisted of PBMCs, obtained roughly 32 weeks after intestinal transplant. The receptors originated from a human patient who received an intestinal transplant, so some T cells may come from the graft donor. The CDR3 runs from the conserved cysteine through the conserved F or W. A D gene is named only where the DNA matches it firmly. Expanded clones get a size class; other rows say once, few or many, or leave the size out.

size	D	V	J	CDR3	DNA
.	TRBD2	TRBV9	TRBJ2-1	CASSPRAGTNEQFF	TGTGCCAGCAGCCCTCGAGCGGGGACTAATGAGCAGTTCTTC
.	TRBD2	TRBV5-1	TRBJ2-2	CASSLEVAGASSGELFF	TGCGCCAGCAGCTTGGAGGTAGCGGGGGCCTCCTCGGGGGAGCTGTTTTTT
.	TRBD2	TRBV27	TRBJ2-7	CASSPGRVYEQYF	TGTGCCAGCAGCCCTGGGAGGGTTTACGAGCAGTACTTC
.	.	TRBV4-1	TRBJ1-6	CASSQDGSLGRVNSPLHF	TGCGCCAGCAGCCAAGATGGCAGTTTGGGCCGAGTAAATTCACCCCTCCACTTT
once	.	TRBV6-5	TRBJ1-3	CASSIQFSGNTIYF	TGTGCCAGCAGTATACAGTTCTCTGGAAACACCATATATTTT
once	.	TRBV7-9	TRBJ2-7	CASSTPSYEQYF	TGTGCCAGCAGCACACCTTCCTACGAGCAGTACTTC
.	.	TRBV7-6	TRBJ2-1	CASSFAGGPRNEQFF	TGTGCCAGCAGCTTTGCCGGGGGGCCGAGAAATGAGCAGTTCTTC
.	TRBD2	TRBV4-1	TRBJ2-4	CASSQDRLRGDIQYF	TGCGCCAGCAGCCAAGATCGACTCCGGGGGGACATTCAGTACTTC
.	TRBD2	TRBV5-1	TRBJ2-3	CASSPGAGARTDTQYF	TGCGCCAGCAGCCCGGGAGCGGGGGCCCGCACAGATACGCAGTATTTT
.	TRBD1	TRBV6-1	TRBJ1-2	CASSEASRGQGFYGYTF	TGTGCCAGCAGTGAAGCCAGTAGGGGACAGGGTTTTTATGGCTACACCTTC
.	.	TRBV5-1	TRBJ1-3	CASSLVGLNSGNTIYF	TGCGCCAGCAGCTTGGTAGGGTTGAACTCTGGAAACACCATATATTTT
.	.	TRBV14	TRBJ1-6	CASSQLPKGDSPLHF	TGTGCCAGCAGCCAGCTACCTAAGGGAGACTCACCCCTCCACTTT
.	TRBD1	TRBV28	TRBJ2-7	CASSFPGTGTYEQYF	TGTGCCAGCAGTTTCCCCGGGACAGGGACCTACGAGCAGTACTTC
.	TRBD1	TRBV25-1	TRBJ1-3	CASTPGQLSGNTIYF	TGTGCCAGCACTCCGGGACAGCTCTCTGGAAACACCATATATTTT
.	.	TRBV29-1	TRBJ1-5	CSVAHQPQHF	TGCAGCGTTGCCCATCAGCCCCAGCATTTT
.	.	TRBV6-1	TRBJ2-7	CASGTDQNYEQYF	TGTGCCAGTGGTACGGACCAGAACTACGAGCAGTACTTC
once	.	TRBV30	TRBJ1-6	CAWSPPTTGFISPLHF	TGTGCCTGGAGTCCGCCTACGACAGGTTTTATTTCACCCCTCCACTTT
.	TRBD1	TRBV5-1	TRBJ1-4	CASSLAAGGTTNEKLFF	TGCGCCAGCAGCTTGGCCGCAGGGGGCACAACTAATGAAAAACTGTTTTTT
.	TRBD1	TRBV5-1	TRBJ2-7	CASSLGATGGYEQYF	TGCGCCAGCAGCTTGGGGGCTACAGGGGGCTACGAGCAGTACTTC
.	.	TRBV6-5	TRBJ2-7	CASSYGVGPSYEQYF	TGTGCCAGCAGTTACGGGGTAGGCCCCTCCTACGAGCAGTACTTC
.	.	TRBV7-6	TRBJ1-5	CASSQDSNQPQHF	TGTGCCAGCAGTCAAGATAGCAATCAGCCCCAGCATTTT
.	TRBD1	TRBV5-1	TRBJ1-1	CASSLSPTGVTEAFF	TGCGCCAGCAGCTTGTCGCCGACAGGGGTGACTGAAGCTTTCTTT
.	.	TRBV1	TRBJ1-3	CTSSQGGCGGSGLFHSGNTIYF	TGCACCAGCAGCCAAGGGGGGTGTGGGGGCTCGGGTTTGTTCCACTCTGGAAACACCATATATTTT
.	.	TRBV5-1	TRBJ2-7	CASSFTLVHEQYF	TGCGCCAGCAGCTTTACCCTAGTCCACGAGCAGTACTTC
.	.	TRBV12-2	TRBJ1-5	CASRLGRDSFNRPQHF	TGTGCAAGTCGCTTAGGACGGGACAGCTTCAATCGGCCCCAGCATTTT
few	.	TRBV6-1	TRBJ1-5	CASSESVYSNQPQHF	TGTGCCAGCAGTGAAAGCGTGTATAGCAATCAGCCCCAGCATTTT
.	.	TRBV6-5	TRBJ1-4	CASSGSVTNEKLFF	TGTGCCAGTTCGGGTAGCGTAACTAATGAAAAACTGTTTTTT
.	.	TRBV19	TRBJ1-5	CASSGGGQPQHF	TGTGCCAGTAGTGGGGGCGGTCAGCCCCAGCATTTT
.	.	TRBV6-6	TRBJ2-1	CASNRGSSYNEQFF	TGTGCCAGCAACCGTGGTAGCTCCTACAATGAGCAGTTCTTC
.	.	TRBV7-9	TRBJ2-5	CASLDGQETQYF	TGTGCCAGCCTGGACGGTCAAGAGACCCAGTACTTC
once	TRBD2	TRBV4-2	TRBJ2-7	CASSQGLAGGEQYF	TGTGCCAGCAGCCAAGGACTAGCGGGGGGCGAGCAGTACTTC
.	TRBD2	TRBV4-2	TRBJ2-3	CASSPRASGGAPDTQYF	TGTGCCAGCAGCCCTCGTGCTAGCGGGGGGGCACCGGATACGCAGTATTTT
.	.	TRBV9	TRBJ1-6	CASSPPGVGFSPLHF	TGTGCCAGCAGCCCCCCCGGGGTCGGTTTTTCACCCCTCCACTTT
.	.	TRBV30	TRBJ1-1	CAWSAVMTGTEAFF	TGTGCCTGGAGTGCGGTAATGACGGGGACTGAAGCTTTCTTT
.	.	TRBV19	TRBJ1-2	CASSIKWVPGSFEPLSGYTF	TGTGCCAGTAGTATAAAATGGGTCCCGGGATCCTTCGAACCATTGAGTGGCTACACCTTC
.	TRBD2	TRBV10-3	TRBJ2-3	CAISESGAGFTDTQYF	TGTGCCATCAGTGAGTCGGGAGCGGGGTTCACAGATACGCAGTATTTT
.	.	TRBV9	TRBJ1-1	CASSVGIHGGWGAFF	TGTGCCAGCAGCGTAGGAATCCACGGCGGCTGGGGGGCTTTCTTT
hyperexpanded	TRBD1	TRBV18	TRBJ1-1	CASSPDRGTEAFF	TGTGCCAGCTCACCCGACAGGGGCACTGAAGCTTTCTTT
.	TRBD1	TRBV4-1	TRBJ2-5	CASSQVLGGPETQYF	TGCGCCAGCAGCCAAGTTTTAGGGGGCCCAGAGACCCAGTACTTC
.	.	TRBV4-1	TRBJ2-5	CASSQDAGFETQYF	TGCGCCAGCAGCCAAGATGCCGGGTTTGAGACCCAGTACTTC
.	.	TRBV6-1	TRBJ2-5	CASSGLDETQYF	TGTGCCAGCAGTGGTCTGGATGAGACCCAGTACTTC
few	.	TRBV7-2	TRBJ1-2	CASSSDRRGYTF	TGTGCCAGCAGCTCCGACAGAAGAGGCTACACCTTC
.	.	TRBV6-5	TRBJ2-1	CASSPSIYYNEQFF	TGTGCCAGCAGTCCCTCGATATACTACAATGAGCAGTTCTTC
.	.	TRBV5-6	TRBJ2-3	CASSTRTGSTDTQYF	TGTGCCAGCAGTACCCGGACTGGGAGCACAGATACGCAGTATTTT
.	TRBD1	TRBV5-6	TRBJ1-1	CASSLEGGNTEAFF	TGTGCCAGCAGCTTGGAAGGGGGCAACACTGAAGCTTTCTTT
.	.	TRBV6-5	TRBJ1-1	CASGGGTEAFF	TGTGCCAGCGGGGGGGGAACTGAAGCTTTCTTT
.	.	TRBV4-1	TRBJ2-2	CASSQVLADTGELFF	TGCGCCAGCAGCCAAGTACTAGCAGACACCGGGGAGCTGTTTTTT
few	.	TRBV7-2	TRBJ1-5	CASSFFGRAGNQPQHF	TGTGCCAGCAGCTTTTTTGGGAGGGCTGGCAATCAGCCCCAGCATTTT
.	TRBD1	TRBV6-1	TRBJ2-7	CASSVETGKTTFEQYF	TGTGCCAGCAGTGTTGAGACAGGGAAGACAACCTTCGAGCAGTACTTC
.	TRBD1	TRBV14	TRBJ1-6	CASSQAHRGLGPNSPLHF	TGTGCCAGCAGCCAAGCTCACAGGGGATTGGGACCTAATTCACCCCTCCACTTT
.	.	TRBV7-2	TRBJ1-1	CASSLAYGNTEAFF	TGTGCCAGCAGCTTAGCTTATGGGAACACTGAAGCTTTCTTT
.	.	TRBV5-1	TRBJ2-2	CASSFGPIQRQAPNTGELFF	TGCGCCAGCAGCTTTGGACCAATCCAGCGACAAGCACCGAACACCGGGGAGCTGTTTTTT
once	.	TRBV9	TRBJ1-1	CASSVQGGLSYNTEAFF	TGTGCCAGCAGCGTACAGGGAGGGTTAAGTTACAACACTGAAGCTTTCTTT
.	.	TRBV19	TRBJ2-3	CASSIGSPPSADTQYF	TGTGCCAGTAGTATCGGATCCCCTCCTTCAGCAGATACGCAGTATTTT
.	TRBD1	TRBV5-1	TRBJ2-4	CASSLSGTGNIQYF	TGCGCCAGCAGCTTATCCGGGACAGGGAACATTCAGTACTTC
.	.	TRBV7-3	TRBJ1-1	CASSLIGGDTEAFF	TGTGCCAGCAGCTTAATCGGGGGGGACACTGAAGCTTTCTTT